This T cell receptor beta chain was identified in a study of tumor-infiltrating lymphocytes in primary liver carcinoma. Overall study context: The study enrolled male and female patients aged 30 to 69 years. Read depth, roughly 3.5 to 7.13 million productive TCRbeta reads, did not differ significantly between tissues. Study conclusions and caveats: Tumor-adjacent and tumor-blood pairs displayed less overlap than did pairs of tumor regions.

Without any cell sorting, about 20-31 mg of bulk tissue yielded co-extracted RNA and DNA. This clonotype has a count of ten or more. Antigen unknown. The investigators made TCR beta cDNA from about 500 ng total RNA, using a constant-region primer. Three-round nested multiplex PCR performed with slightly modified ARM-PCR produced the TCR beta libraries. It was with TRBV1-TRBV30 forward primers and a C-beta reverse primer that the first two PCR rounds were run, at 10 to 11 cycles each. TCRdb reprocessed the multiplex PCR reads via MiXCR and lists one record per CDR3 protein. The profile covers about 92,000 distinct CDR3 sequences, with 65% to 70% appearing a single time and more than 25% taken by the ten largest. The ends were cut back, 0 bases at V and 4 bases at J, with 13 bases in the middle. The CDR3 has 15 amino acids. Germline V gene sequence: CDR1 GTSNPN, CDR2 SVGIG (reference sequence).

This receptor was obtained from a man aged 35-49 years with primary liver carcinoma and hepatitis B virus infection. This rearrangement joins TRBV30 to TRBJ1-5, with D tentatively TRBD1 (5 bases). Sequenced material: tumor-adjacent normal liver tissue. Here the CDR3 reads CAWSVYGGENQPQHF. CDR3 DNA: TGTGCCTGGAGTGTATATGGAGGGGAAAATCAGCCCCAGCATTTT.